This is a list of T cell receptor beta chains from one sample in a study of CD8 T cells in ankylosing spondylitis. One entry per CDR3 protein, called by TCRdb with MiXCR from the 5' RACE reads. The table includes just under 95,000 distinct CDR3 sequences, 8.8% detected once. Sequences were obtained from blood, either unsorted or a sorted T cell fraction (not recorded which). These receptors were obtained from a male donor with ankylosing spondylitis or in good health (not recorded which). Both conserved end residues are part of each CDR3. A D gene is named only where the DNA matches it firmly. Clone size is not always given. Where it is, it says once, few, many or a class for expanded clones.

j_gene: TRBJ2-1; abundance: few; d_gene: -; v_gene: TRBV6-6; CDR3nt: TGTGCCGCCCGCTCGGGGGAGGTGAATGAGCAGTTCTTC; CDR3aa: CAARSGEVNEQFF
j_gene: TRBJ2-7; abundance: -; d_gene: -; v_gene: TRBV27; CDR3nt: TGTGCCAGCAGGGGAGACAGGAGTACTTACGAGCAGTACTTC; CDR3aa: CASRGDRSTYEQYF
j_gene: TRBJ1-1; abundance: many; d_gene: -; v_gene: TRBV9; CDR3nt: TGTGCCAGCAGCGTAGAACCGACGAACACTGAAGCTTTCTTT; CDR3aa: CASSVEPTNTEAFF
j_gene: TRBJ2-7; abundance: many; d_gene: TRBD1; v_gene: TRBV18; CDR3nt: TGTGCCAGCTCCCCAGGGACAGGGGGCCTCTACGAGCAGTACTTC; CDR3aa: CASSPGTGGLYEQYF
j_gene: TRBJ1-1; abundance: -; d_gene: -; v_gene: TRBV13; CDR3nt: TGTGCCAGCAGCCCGGGCGGCGGAGACACTGAAGCTTTCTTT; CDR3aa: CASSPGGGDTEAFF
j_gene: TRBJ2-7; abundance: many; d_gene: -; v_gene: TRBV24-1; CDR3nt: TGTGCCACCAGTGATTTGCATCGTAGGGACTCAGGCTACGAGCAGTACTTC; CDR3aa: CATSDLHRRDSGYEQYF
j_gene: TRBJ2-3; abundance: few; d_gene: -; v_gene: TRBV14; CDR3nt: TGTGCCAGCAGCCAAGATCTCCCCGCTTCTTTCACAGATACGCAGTATTTT; CDR3aa: CASSQDLPASFTDTQYF
j_gene: TRBJ2-2; abundance: few; d_gene: TRBD1; v_gene: TRBV29-1; CDR3nt: TGCAGCGTGGACAGGGAAACCGGGGAGCTGTTTTTT; CDR3aa: CSVDRETGELFF
j_gene: TRBJ2-7; abundance: many; d_gene: TRBD1; v_gene: TRBV5-1; CDR3nt: TGCGCCAGCAGCTTTGACAGGGGGTTATACGAGCAGTACTTC; CDR3aa: CASSFDRGLYEQYF
j_gene: TRBJ2-1; abundance: many; d_gene: -; v_gene: TRBV20-1; CDR3nt: TGCAGTGCTAGTGGGGGGCCCTCGTCCAATGAGCAGTTCTTC; CDR3aa: CSASGGPSSNEQFF
j_gene: TRBJ2-7; abundance: few; d_gene: TRBD1; v_gene: TRBV7-9; CDR3nt: TGTGCCAGCAGCTTACTGGACAGGGCCGAGCAGTACTTC; CDR3aa: CASSLLDRAEQYF
j_gene: TRBJ1-5; abundance: few; d_gene: TRBD1; v_gene: TRBV7-8; CDR3nt: TGTGCCAGCAGCCTCGAGGGACAGGGATTCTTTCAGCCCCAGCATTTT; CDR3aa: CASSLEGQGFFQPQHF
j_gene: TRBJ2-5; abundance: many; d_gene: -; v_gene: TRBV20-1; CDR3nt: TGCAGTGCTAGAGATACGGGGCGTTTAGAAGAGACCCAGTACTTC; CDR3aa: CSARDTGRLEETQYF
j_gene: TRBJ2-5; abundance: many; d_gene: TRBD2; v_gene: TRBV28; CDR3nt: TGTGCCAGCAGCCCACCATTAGCGGGGGGGGCAGAGACCCAGTACTTC; CDR3aa: CASSPPLAGGAETQYF
j_gene: TRBJ1-1; abundance: -; d_gene: -; v_gene: TRBV7-8; CDR3nt: TGTGCCAGCAGCCATAGTCGGACCGGGCCCCTGAACACTGAAGCTTTCTTT; CDR3aa: CASSHSRTGPLNTEAFF
j_gene: TRBJ1-5; abundance: -; d_gene: -; v_gene: TRBV28; CDR3nt: TGTGCCAGCACGACGGTTGAAGCGAGGCGGCCCCAGCATTTT; CDR3aa: CASTTVEARRPQHF
j_gene: TRBJ1-2; abundance: many; d_gene: TRBD1; v_gene: TRBV7-2; CDR3nt: TGTGCCAGCAGCTTGTCGACAGGGCTCTATGGCTACACCTTC; CDR3aa: CASSLSTGLYGYTF
j_gene: TRBJ1-2; abundance: -; d_gene: -; v_gene: TRBV30; CDR3nt: TGTGCCTGGAGTATAGAGAGATCCTATGGCTACACCTTC; CDR3aa: CAWSIERSYGYTF
j_gene: TRBJ2-1; abundance: many; d_gene: TRBD2; v_gene: TRBV25-1; CDR3nt: TGTGCCAGCAGTGAAAAACGGAGGGGCGGGAGGAACAATGAGCAGTTCTTC; CDR3aa: CASSEKRRGGRNNEQFF
j_gene: TRBJ1-6; abundance: few; d_gene: -; v_gene: TRBV5-1; CDR3nt: TGCGCCAGCAGCTGGAGGGGGGATAATTCACCCCTCCACTTT; CDR3aa: CASSWRGDNSPLHF
j_gene: TRBJ2-7; abundance: many; d_gene: TRBD1; v_gene: TRBV2; CDR3nt: TGTGCCAGCAGGGACAGGCTATACGAGCAGTACTTC; CDR3aa: CASRDRLYEQYF
j_gene: TRBJ1-1; abundance: few; d_gene: -; v_gene: TRBV6-5; CDR3nt: TGTGCCAGCAGTTACTCGAGTCTCGGGTGGGCTTTCTTT; CDR3aa: CASSYSSLGWAFF
j_gene: TRBJ2-3; abundance: many; d_gene: -; v_gene: TRBV20-1; CDR3nt: TGCAGTGCGGGGGCCCGTTTTGGAGATACGCAGTATTTT; CDR3aa: CSAGARFGDTQYF
j_gene: TRBJ2-5; abundance: many; d_gene: TRBD2; v_gene: TRBV5-1; CDR3nt: TGCGCCAGCAGCTTGGCGGGGGGGCCGAGGGAGACCCAGTACTTC; CDR3aa: CASSLAGGPRETQYF
j_gene: TRBJ2-3; abundance: many; d_gene: -; v_gene: TRBV7-8; CDR3nt: TGTGCCAGCAGCTTGGTGGTACGGAGCCGTAGCACAGATACGCAGTATTTT; CDR3aa: CASSLVVRSRSTDTQYF
j_gene: TRBJ2-1; abundance: few; d_gene: -; v_gene: TRBV30; CDR3nt: TGTGCCTGGAGTTACTATGGGTACAATGAGCAGTTCTTC; CDR3aa: CAWSYYGYNEQFF
j_gene: TRBJ2-7; abundance: many; d_gene: -; v_gene: TRBV6-4; CDR3nt: TGTGCCAGCCCAGCGACAGGTTCCTACGAGCAGTACTTC; CDR3aa: CASPATGSYEQYF
j_gene: TRBJ1-4; abundance: few; d_gene: -; v_gene: TRBV7-8; CDR3nt: TGTGCCAGCAGCTTCGCGCGGCGGGGGCGGCGGGAAAAACTGTTTTTT; CDR3aa: CASSFARRGRREKLFF
j_gene: TRBJ2-1; abundance: many; d_gene: TRBD1; v_gene: TRBV2; CDR3nt: TGTGCCGGAGAAAGGACAGGGGCCAATGAGCAGTTCTTC; CDR3aa: CAGERTGANEQFF
j_gene: TRBJ1-3; abundance: many; d_gene: -; v_gene: TRBV5-1; CDR3nt: TGCGCCAGCAGCTTGCCGAGGGACCCTGGAAACACCATATATTTT; CDR3aa: CASSLPRDPGNTIYF
j_gene: TRBJ2-7; abundance: few; d_gene: -; v_gene: TRBV7-9; CDR3nt: TGTGCCAGCAGCTCCGCGTGGGACGTGGAATACGAGCAGTACTTC; CDR3aa: CASSSAWDVEYEQYF
j_gene: TRBJ2-3; abundance: many; d_gene: -; v_gene: TRBV27; CDR3nt: TGTGCCAGCAGCCTCGATGCCAGGAAGCAGTATTTT; CDR3aa: CASSLDARKQYF
j_gene: TRBJ2-3; abundance: many; d_gene: -; v_gene: TRBV3-1; CDR3nt: TGTGCCATCAGCCTCAAAGGACAGAACACAGATACGCAGTATTTT; CDR3aa: CAISLKGQNTDTQYF
j_gene: TRBJ2-7; abundance: many; d_gene: -; v_gene: TRBV18; CDR3nt: TGTGCCAGCTCACCTAGGGGGAACTACGAGCAGTACTTC; CDR3aa: CASSPRGNYEQYF
j_gene: TRBJ1-1; abundance: many; d_gene: -; v_gene: TRBV10-3; CDR3nt: TGTGCCATCACCCCGACAGTGAACACTGAAGCTTTCTTT; CDR3aa: CAITPTVNTEAFF
j_gene: TRBJ2-4; abundance: many; d_gene: TRBD1; v_gene: TRBV28; CDR3nt: TGTGCCAGCAGGGCATGGACAGGGCAACTGGCCAAAAACATTCAGTACTTC; CDR3aa: CASRAWTGQLAKNIQYF
j_gene: TRBJ2-3; abundance: many; d_gene: -; v_gene: TRBV15; CDR3nt: TGTGCCACCAGGACCCTCGGCACAGATACGCAGTATTTT; CDR3aa: CATRTLGTDTQYF
j_gene: TRBJ2-3; abundance: -; d_gene: TRBD2; v_gene: TRBV7-8; CDR3nt: TGTGCCAGCAGCTTACGTCGCGGGGGTGATACGCAGTATTTT; CDR3aa: CASSLRRGGDTQYF
j_gene: TRBJ2-3; abundance: many; d_gene: -; v_gene: TRBV24-1; CDR3nt: TGTGCCACCAGTGATTTGCGGCGGAACACAGATACGCAGTATTTT; CDR3aa: CATSDLRRNTDTQYF
j_gene: TRBJ2-3; abundance: -; d_gene: -; v_gene: TRBV7-9; CDR3nt: TGTGCCAGCAGCCCGGCGGGATTCGCCACAGATACGCAGTATTTT; CDR3aa: CASSPAGFATDTQYF
j_gene: TRBJ2-5; abundance: many; d_gene: TRBD2; v_gene: TRBV11-2; CDR3nt: TGTGCCAGCAGCCCGACTAGCGGGGGGGGAGAGACCCAGTACTTC; CDR3aa: CASSPTSGGGETQYF
j_gene: TRBJ2-1; abundance: -; d_gene: -; v_gene: TRBV28; CDR3nt: TGTGCCAGCAGCCTATCTAGAAATGCCTACAATGAGCAGTTCTTC; CDR3aa: CASSLSRNAYNEQFF
j_gene: TRBJ1-1; abundance: many; d_gene: -; v_gene: TRBV20-1; CDR3nt: TGCAGTGCTAGAGGTTTATATACCGGGCCGGTGAACACTGAAGCTTTCTTT; CDR3aa: CSARGLYTGPVNTEAFF
j_gene: TRBJ1-1; abundance: many; d_gene: -; v_gene: TRBV20-1; CDR3nt: TGCAGTGCGGAGGGGAATATGGACACTGAAGCTTTCTTT; CDR3aa: CSAEGNMDTEAFF
j_gene: TRBJ1-1; abundance: many; d_gene: -; v_gene: TRBV27; CDR3nt: TGTGCCAGATTAGGGGGGACTGAAGCTTTCTTT; CDR3aa: CARLGGTEAFF
j_gene: TRBJ2-7; abundance: many; d_gene: -; v_gene: TRBV5-4; CDR3nt: TGTGCCAGCAGCCGGGGGCGGAGTTACTACGAGCAGTACTTC; CDR3aa: CASSRGRSYYEQYF